This T cell receptor (beta chain) was observed in a study of cytomegalovirus exposure and HLA in healthy donors. Findings of the study overall: With high specificity and sensitivity, the classifier reportedly diagnosed cytomegalovirus status. Among TCR beta chains of equal frequency, HLA-associated ones were more clonally expanded in a later analysis.

J gave up 5 bases and V 2 bases, and 7 bases lay outside the gene matches. From germline, CDR1 is MNHEY and CDR2 SVGAGI. This CDR3 spans 16 amino acids. The study ran its PCR with 60 Vbeta and 13 Jbeta primers. TCRdb's copy holds only in-frame clones and misses some; the assay was immunoSEQ multiplex PCR. Among about 110,000 clones listed, approximately 70% were seen once. As concerns this clone: The antigen is unknown.

The sequenced material came from PBMCs. The source is a woman aged 70-85 years in good health and CMV-seropositive. The chain uses TRBV6-5 and TRBJ2-1; 9 nucleotides match TRBD1. For the CDR3, the DNA is TGTGCCAGCAGTTACAGTCCGGGACAGGGAGACAATGAGCAGTTCTTC. The encoded protein is CASSYSPGQGDNEQFF.